One and the same sample provided the 21 T cell receptor beta chains below, sequenced in a study of CD8 T cells in Susac syndrome. Random hexamers served to reverse transcribe roughly 0.45 to 1 ug RNA. TCRdb itself ran the immunoSEQ multiplex PCR reads through MiXCR, one entry per CDR3 protein. The sample includes some 190,000 distinct CDR3 sequences, about 95% of them seen just once. Material for sequencing was CD4+ T cells from PBMCs. These TCRs come from a human donor with Susac syndrome.

This sequence joins TRBV30 and TRBJ2-4, with 7 positions matching TRBD2. The germline V gene has CDR1 GTSNPN and CDR2 SVGIG (reference sequence). The CDR3 consists of 13 residues. After removal of 5 bases from V and 5 bases from J, the junction contained 6 bases not matched to a gene. CDR3 bases: TGTGCCTGGGCCCAGGGAGGGGAAAACATTCAGTACTTC. It encodes CAWAQGGENIQYF.

This chain connects TRBV10-3 to TRBJ1-2; D unresolved. Germline CDR1 ENHRY, CDR2 SYGVKD. Trimming removed 0 bases from V and 2 bases from J, with 10 bases in between. The CDR3 has 15 residues. The CDR3 loop reads CAISESQAVNYGYTF. The CDR3 DNA is TGTGCCATCAGTGAGTCGCAGGCGGTAAACTATGGCTACACCTTC.

The rearrangement joins TRBV6-6 to TRBJ2-3; D remains ambiguous. The germline CDR1 and CDR2 sequences are MNHNY and SVGAGI (reference sequence). The CDR3 sequence is 12 residues long. V lost 5 bases to trimming and J lost 10 bases, with 13 bases between them. The CDR3, as DNA: TGTGCCAGCAGTACCGAACAGCGTGCGCAGTATTTT. This gives the protein CASSTEQRAQYF.

V is TRBV6-6 and J is TRBJ1-5; a possible D gene is TRBD1 (5 bases). The germline V gene has CDR1 MNHNY and CDR2 SVGAGI (reference sequence). The CDR3 length is 15 residues. The V end was cut by 2 bases, the J end by 4 bases, with 12 bases between. CDR3 in DNA: TGTGCCAGCAGTTACGAGCAGGGAAGGAATCAGCCCCAGCATTTT. Translated, it gives CASSYEQGRNQPQHF.

The chain recombines TRBV30 with TRBJ2-5; 7 positions agree with TRBD1. The CDR3 covers 15 residues. The J segment lost 1 base and the V segment lost 2 bases, leaving 7 bases of the junction unmatched. Germline CDR1 reads GTSNPN; CDR2 reads SVGIG (reference sequence). This chain's CDR3 is CAWSSRQGRQETQYF. The CDR3 bases are TGTGCCTGGAGTTCCAGACAGGGTCGCCAAGAGACCCAGTACTTC.

This chain links TRBV6-2 or TRBV6-3 with TRBJ2-3; TRBD2 agrees at 16 bases. CDR3 size: 19 residues. Germline trimming cut 8 bases from V and 3 bases from J; bases unmatched to any gene: 14. Germline CDR1 is MNHEY and CDR2 is SVGEGT. Written as DNA, the CDR3 is TGTGCCAGCGCTCCGGGGACTAGCGGGGGGGCTCTGGAGACAGATACGCAGTATTTT. It translates to CASAPGTSGGALETDTQYF.

V gene TRBV20-1 combines with J gene TRBJ1-5; D gene unclear. Germline CDR1 DFQATT, CDR2 SNEGSKA (reference sequence). V was trimmed by 0 bases and J by 0 bases, leaving 9 bases between them. The CDR3 is made up of 15 amino acids. The CDR3: CSARDVDGSNQPQHF. The CDR3 nucleotides are TGCAGTGCTAGAGATGTGGACGGTAGCAATCAGCCCCAGCATTTT.

This clonotype showed up just once. The chain carries TRBV10-1 and TRBJ2-5; 10 nucleotides match TRBD2. Trimming cost V 1 base and J 13 bases; bases outside gene matches: 3. Germline V gene sequence: CDR1 WNHNN, CDR2 SYGVQD (reference sequence). The CDR3 loop spans 12 amino acids. CDR3 amino acids: CASSELGLATYF. In DNA, the CDR3 is TGCGCCAGCAGTGAGTTGGGACTAGCGACGTACTTC.

The V and J genes are TRBV11-2 and TRBJ2-7, with 7 bases that match TRBD1. Germline V gives CDR1 SGHAT, CDR2 FQNNGV. CDR3 length: 14 amino acids. Trimming at V came to 6 bases and at J to 3 bases, leaving 8 bases not matched to a gene. CDR3 loop: CASSRQGEHYEQYF. The CDR3, as DNA: TGTGCCAGCAGTCGACAGGGTGAACACTACGAGCAGTACTTC.

The chain joins TRBV6-1 to TRBJ2-7; D is tentatively TRBD1 or TRBD2 (5 bases each). CDR1 MNHNS and CDR2 SASEGT come from the germline V gene. The CDR3 sequence is 15 residues long. V gave up 2 bases and J gave up 6 bases, with 17 bases separating them. The CDR3 is CASSETVRGSGEQYF. DNA for the CDR3: TGTGCCAGCAGTGAAACCGTCCGGGGCTCGGGCGAGCAGTACTTC.

The chain combines TRBV2 with TRBJ1-5; the D gene is possibly TRBD1 (6 bases). CDR3 length equals 16 residues. V was clipped by 1 base and J by 2 bases, with 12 bases between them. The germline V gene has CDR1 SNHLY and CDR2 FYNNEI. The CDR3 region has the DNA TGTGCCAGCAGTGAAGGGATAGGGGGGGGCAATCAGCCCCAGCATTTT. This sequence encodes CASSEGIGGGNQPQHF.

V is TRBV2 and J is TRBJ2-6, with D possibly being TRBD1 or TRBD2 (5 bases each). V was trimmed by 5 bases and J by 0 bases, leaving 14 bases between them. CDR3 length: 17 residues. Per germline, CDR1 SNHLY and CDR2 FYNNEI. The CDR3 DNA reads as TGTGCCAGCAGTTCCGGGACGGCCCGCTCTGGGGCCAACGTCCTGACTTTC. It translates to CASSSGTARSGANVLTF.

J is TRBJ1-6 and V is TRBV5-1, with no clear D. The CDR3 is 16 residues long. From germline, CDR1 is SGHRS and CDR2 YFSETQ. V was shortened by 4 bases and J by 5 bases, with 16 bases between the two germline ends. The CDR3 reads CASSQEVRSNNSPLHF. DNA for the CDR3: TGCGCCAGCAGCCAAGAAGTGAGGTCAAATAATTCACCCCTCCACTTT. The full variable domain, with the rest looked up from reference TRBV5-1 and TRBJ1-6, is KAGVTQTPRYLIKTRGQQVTLSCSPISGHRSVSWYQQTPGQGLQFLFEYFSETQRNKGNFPGRFSGRQFSNSRSEMNVSTLELGDSALYLCASSQEVRSNNSPLHFGNGTRLTVT.

The V and J genes are TRBV6-6 and TRBJ2-1; D is ambiguous. The CDR3 is 13 amino acids. Looked up from germline, CDR1 is MNHNY and CDR2 is SVGAGI (reference sequence). V was shortened by 7 bases and J by 4 bases, with 11 bases between the two germline ends. The CDR3 loop reads CASTPGRYNEQFF. CDR3 bases: TGTGCCAGCACCCCCGGACGTTACAATGAGCAGTTCTTC.

CDR3 in amino acids: CASSLALQNTEAFF. The CDR3, as DNA: TGCGCCAGCAGCTTGGCCCTCCAAAACACTGAAGCTTTCTTT. This rearrangement joins TRBV5-1 to TRBJ1-1, with unresolved D. Trimming removed 0 bases from V and 2 bases from J, with 8 bases in between. The CDR3 extends over 14 amino acids. Germline lookup yields CDR1 SGHRS and CDR2 YFSETQ. Combining the CDR3 with reference TRBV5-1 and TRBJ1-1 gives the whole variable domain KAGVTQTPRYLIKTRGQQVTLSCSPISGHRSVSWYQQTPGQGLQFLFEYFSETQRNKGNFPGRFSGRQFSNSRSEMNVSTLELGDSALYLCASSLALQNTEAFFGQGTRLTVV.

The J gene is TRBJ1-1, the V gene TRBV7-3, with 7 bases lining up with TRBD1. Unmatched junction bases numbered 9, after V lost 5 bases and J lost 6 bases. Germline CDR1 is SGHTA and CDR2 is FQGTGA. CDR3 length: 14 amino acids. As DNA, the CDR3 is TGTGCCAGCAGCCTTGAGACAGGGAGACCTGAAGCTTTCTTT. Amino acids: CASSLETGRPEAFF.

The rearrangement uses TRBV5-4 and TRBJ1-1, with 8 bases lining up with TRBD1. This CDR3 region has 18 residues. Looked up from germline, CDR1 is SGHNT and CDR2 is YYREEE (reference sequence). Trimming at V came to 2 bases and at J to 0 bases, leaving 12 bases not matched to a gene. The CDR3 DNA sequence: TGTGCCAGCAGCTTCTATGGACAGGGCCTTCGAGTGAACACTGAAGCTTTCTTT. Translating it yields CASSFYGQGLRVNTEAFF.

The V gene is TRBV25-1, the J gene TRBJ1-2, with D uncertain. The germline V gene encodes CDR1 MGHDK and CDR2 SYGVNS. This CDR3 comprises 13 residues. The ends were cut back, 7 bases at V and 0 bases at J, with 9 bases in the middle. CDR3 DNA sequence: TGTGCCAGCACGGGTGGTTCTAACTATGGCTACACCTTC. Amino acids: CASTGGSNYGYTF.

The sample holds a few counts of this clonotype. An end of the junction does not agree with germline; a read error may underlie this. The J gene is TRBJ2-5, the V gene TRBV5-1; 7 positions agree with TRBD1. Germline CDR1 SGHRS, CDR2 YFSETQ. The CDR3 covers 13 residues. The CDR3 loop reads CASSLGGRETQYF. The CDR3 nucleotides read TGTGCCAGCAGCCTAGGGGGCCGGGAGACCCAGTACTTC.

CDR3 in amino acids: CSARDFRTLLNSPLHF. The DNA of the CDR3 is TGCAGTGCTAGAGATTTCAGGACACTACTTAATTCACCCCTCCACTTT. The chain has TRBV20-1 and TRBJ1-6, with D tentatively TRBD1 (5 bases). The CDR3 sequence is 16 residues long. V lost 0 bases and J lost 6, with 15 bases in between. Per germline, CDR1 DFQATT and CDR2 SNEGSKA (reference sequence).

The V gene is TRBV6-5, the J gene TRBJ2-1, with 12 bases lining up with TRBD2. The V segment lost 2 bases and the J segment 6 bases; nucleotides outside the gene matches: 5. Germline lookup yields CDR1 MNHEY and CDR2 SVGAGI. The CDR3 runs to 16 residues. This CDR3 is CASSYPASGGANEQFF. The CDR3 region has the DNA TGTGCCAGCAGTTACCCGGCTAGCGGGGGGGCCAATGAGCAGTTCTTC.